This TCR beta chain was profiled in a study of blood T cell repertoires in COVID-19. About the study: Acute and convalescent COVID-19 samples came from the United States, Italy and Spain. Sources were T cells, B-cell-depleted T cells, or PBMCs; the material itself was cDNA or gDNA.

In the authors' methods: From reference gene primer amplification, estimates of nucleated cell counts were derived. The repertoire was sequenced with immunoSEQ multiplex PCR; TCRdb's copy has only in-frame clones and lacks some. That table supplies the V and J calls and clone size; D and trimming were determined from the DNA. This sample yields over 85,000 clones, of which around 87% are seen a single time; around 7.4% belongs to the top ten. Per the germline V gene, CDR1 is SGHNT and CDR2 is YENEEA. This CDR3 spans 14 amino acids. Unmatched junction bases numbered 6, after V lost 3 bases and J lost 4 bases.

V and J are TRBV11-3 and TRBJ2-7; 7 nucleotides match TRBD1. Sequencing used peripheral blood. This sequence was found in a human donor with acute or convalescent COVID-19. The donor label of this sample is uncertain. CDR3 sequence: CASSLRGGGYEQYF. In nucleotides, the CDR3 is TGTGCCAGCAGCTTGAGAGGGGGCGGATACGAGCAGTACTTC.